This TCR beta chain was sequenced during a study of a mutant IDH1 vaccine in newly diagnosed glioma (dated by TCRdb to the early 2020s). With respect to the entire study: Vaccination started 4-6 weeks after radiotherapy alone, or was given together with temozolomide cycles in the groups whose treatment included chemotherapy. The week-35 safety follow-up was designated visit V12, and the week-47 end of study was designated visit V13. Of the approximately 35 treated patients, approximately 62% were male and approximately 40% were female, and the mean age was about 40 years. Prior to enrollment, standard therapy consisting of radiotherapy alone, temozolomide alone, or radiochemotherapy with temozolomide had been administered to patients, with the combination being received by most patients. Six visits were used for peripheral blood collection: V03 (baseline), V05, V07, V10, V12 and V13. Longitudinal TCRB deep sequencing was done for about two dozen treated patients, wherever samples were available for exploratory analyses.

The time point label corresponds to: week 47, end of study. Each vaccine dose was 300 ug of a 20-mer mutant IDH1 peptide in Montanide, given subcutaneously with topical imiquimod. Patients received eight vaccinations in weeks 1, 3, 5, 7, 11, 15, 19 and 23, corresponding to visits V03 through V10. The donors had newly diagnosed IDH1-mutant astrocytomas of WHO grade 3 or 4 that showed loss of nuclear ATRX. The samples were drawn from NOA16, a multicentre, single-arm, open-label phase I trial in Germany that tested a mutant IDH1 peptide vaccine in humans for the first time. Genomic DNA for TCRB sequencing was extracted from EDTA blood using the DNeasy Blood and Tissue Kit. The receptor library was made with the immunoSEQ multiplex PCR assay. Following the manufacturer's protocol, the hsTCRB Kit was used to amplify rearranged TCR beta chain sequences. TCRB libraries were sequenced on an Illumina MiSeq. The published analysis was carried out like this. The kit vendor's proprietary platform handled demultiplexing, trimming and gene mapping. The clones in this table, taken by TCRdb from immuneACCESS, are in-frame only. Not every clone is retained; where verified, under half of the shortfall comes from an unresolved V gene, and the cause of the rest is unknown. V and J calls and clone size come straight from that table; D and trimming were deduced from the DNA. The sample table lists tens of thousands of clones, around 82% of them with a count of one. The ten largest account for 15% to 20% of the sample.

About this clone: No antigen is known for it. No clone much larger than this one lies a single base away; base qualities are absent.

What the research found in general, with its limitations: Selection of PBMC samples for TCRB deep sequencing was based on availability. It was noted by the authors that analyses of patient blood samples could not be reproduced owing to sample limitations. Changes in the top peripheral T cell clonotypes picked up by TCRB sequencing did not appear to be linked to pseudoprogression. Across multiple MHC alleles, vaccine-induced immune responses were seen in just over 90% of patients.

The source was PBMCs, collected from a glioma patient whose treatment included an IDH1 peptide vaccine. The TCR originated in a man aged 18 to 29 with glioma. Some clones in this sample may be carry-over from other donors' samples.

For the CDR3, the sequence is CASSLRGGLTDTQYF. The sequence in DNA is TGCGCCAGCAGCCTTCGGGGGGGGCTAACAGATACGCAGTATTTT. The sequence is built from TRBV4-3 and TRBJ2-3; the junction holds 8 bases that match TRBD2. After removal of 4 bases from V and 3 bases from J, the junction retains 6 bases not matched to a gene. Per the germline V gene, LGHNA is the CDR1 and YSLEER is the CDR2. The CDR3 runs 15 residues from the cysteine to the phenylalanine. Just CDR3 DNA is preserved here, 45 bases in frame from base 1.